This TCR beta chain derives from a study of blood T cell repertoires in COVID-19. TCRdb keeps only in-frame clones here, not all; method: immunoSEQ multiplex PCR. The data show tens of thousands of clones, roughly 85% seen once. CDR1 is SGHNT and CDR2 is YYREEE in the germline V gene (reference sequence). With V trimmed by 1 base and J by 4 bases, 10 bases remained unmatched. The CDR3 runs 17 residues. This rearrangement joins TRBV5-4 to TRBJ2-5, with TRBD2 identical over 10 bases. Sequencing was carried out using peripheral blood. This TCR came from a woman of 80 years or more with acute or convalescent COVID-19. DNA of the CDR3: TGTGCCAGCAGCTTGAGGCTAGCGGGAGTGGGGGGAGAGACCCAGTACTTC. Its translation is CASSLRLAGVGGETQYF.